This paragraph covers one T cell receptor (beta chain) sequence. Study processing details: The authors estimated nucleated cell counts from reference gene primer amplification. Generated by immunoSEQ multiplex PCR, the TCRdb table keeps only in-frame clones and is missing some. Clonal size and the V and J genes are those of that table, whereas D and trimming came from the DNA. The profile shows about 180,000 clones, roughly four fifths of them singletons. This record comes from a study of blood T cell repertoires in COVID-19. About the research overall: COVID-19 samples, acute and convalescent, were from the United States, Italy and Spain.

Germline V gives CDR1 MGHDK, CDR2 SYGVNS. Trimming took 6 bases from V and 15 from J, leaving 10 bases between them. This CDR3 comprises 9 residues. This rearrangement joins TRBV25-1 to TRBJ2-3, with D unclear. This receptor was identified in a woman in her 70s with COVID-19, enrolled during active disease. Input material: peripheral blood. This CDR3 is CASSARYYF. In DNA, the CDR3 is TGTGCCAGCAGCGCCCGGTACTATTTT.